Shown below are 10 T cell receptor beta chains from a single sample sequenced in a study of response to subunit inactivated influenza vaccine. TCRdb redid the calling of the RT-PCR reads with MiXCR, one entry per CDR3 protein. The sample lists over 750,000 distinct CDR3 sequences, 20% to 25% occurring once. The input for sequencing was PBMCs from blood, taken less than 6 days after vaccination. The source is a man aged 50-59 years who received an inactivated influenza vaccine.

The V and J genes are TRBV7-6 and TRBJ2-2, with D perhaps being TRBD1 or TRBD2 (5 bases each). Germline CDR1 SGHVS, CDR2 FNYEAQ. The V gene lost 5 bases and the J gene lost 4 bases, with 14 bases spanning the gap. The length of the CDR3 is 15 residues. In nucleotides, the CDR3 is TGTGCCAGCAGCGAGGGGCCTACATCCACCGGGGAGCTGTTTTTT. This sequence encodes CASSEGPTSTGELFF.

The rearrangement links TRBV5-6 to TRBJ2-1; 9 positions agree with TRBD1. V was clipped by 0 bases and J by 0 bases; unmatched bases: 1. The CDR3 consists of 16 residues. Germline V CDR1 and CDR2: SGHDT, YYEEEE. CDR3 in amino acids: CASSLGGQGSYNEQFF. The CDR3 DNA reads TGTGCCAGCAGCTTGGGGGGACAGGGCTCCTACAATGAGCAGTTCTTC.

Remarks on this clonotype: This may be a read error, as it is one base from a much larger clone. This chain connects TRBV24-1 to TRBJ2-1; TRBD2 aligns across 10 bases. There are 14 residues in the CDR3. Germline V gene data show CDR1 as KGHDR and CDR2 as SFDVKD. Germline trimming cut 8 bases from V and 0 bases from J; bases unmatched to any gene: 0. The CDR3 sequence: CATTSGSSYNEQFF. In nucleotides, the CDR3 is TGTGCCACCACTAGCGGGAGCTCCTACAATGAGCAGTTCTTC.

The genes are TRBV2 and TRBJ1-3; D not certain. V lost 5 bases to trimming and J lost 0 bases, with 11 bases between them. Looked up from germline, CDR1 is SNHLY and CDR2 is FYNNEI. This CDR3 spans 15 amino acids. As DNA, the CDR3 is TGTGCCAGCAGTTCTCGTAGGTTCTCTGGAAACACCATATATTTT. It codes for CASSSRRFSGNTIYF.

This clonotype was seen a handful of times. The rearrangement joins TRBV4-3 to TRBJ1-2; 9 bases fit TRBD1. V trimming: 3 bases; J trimming: 4 bases; junction bases outside the gene matches: 9. There are 16 residues in the CDR3. Germline lookup yields CDR1 LGHNA and CDR2 YSLEER. CDR3 amino acids: CASSHPRDRAGYGYTF. CDR3 DNA sequence: TGCGCCAGCAGCCACCCTAGGGACAGGGCAGGCTATGGCTACACCTTC.

The sample holds a few counts of this clonotype. The chain recombines TRBV11-1 with TRBJ1-1, with a weak D call TRBD1 (5 bases). Germline loops: CDR1 SGHAT, CDR2 FQDESV (reference sequence). Trimming stripped 5 bases from V and 7 bases from J, with 14 bases between. This CDR3 comprises 13 residues. CDR3: CASSPRTTGEAFF. The CDR3 DNA is TGTGCCAGCAGCCCCCGAACCACAGGTGAAGCTTTCTTT.

This clonotype was found many times. The chain carries TRBV29-1 and TRBJ2-3; 9 positions agree with TRBD2. The CDR3 spans 13 residues. Germline V gene data show CDR1 as SQVTM and CDR2 as ANQGSEA. V dropped 5 bases and J dropped 1; count of bases not matched to a gene: 1. CDR3 residues: CSVIAGGTDTQYF. The CDR3 nucleotides are TGCAGCGTTATAGCGGGAGGCACAGATACGCAGTATTTT.

This clonotype was recorded a few times. The genes are TRBV10-2 and TRBJ2-7; possible D gene TRBD2, 5 bases. The length of the CDR3 is 13 residues. CDR1 and CDR2 (germline): WSHSY, SAAADI. V was pared by 2 bases and J by 1 base, with 6 bases between. Here the CDR3 DNA reads TGCGCCAGCAGTGAGCGGGAATCCTACGAGCAGTACTTC. It yields the protein CASSERESYEQYF.

The chain recombines TRBV7-9 with TRBJ2-2; D is ambiguous. CDR1 and CDR2 from the germline V gene are SEHNR and FQNEAQ (reference sequence). V was shortened by 0 bases and J by 6 bases, with 5 bases between the two germline ends. The CDR3 is 13 residues long. The CDR3 coding sequence is TGTGCCAGCAGCTTAGCCAATCCCGGGGAGCTGTTTTTT. Protein sequence: CASSLANPGELFF.

This clonotype has a count of ten or more. The gene calls are TRBV5-6 and TRBJ2-1; 7 nucleotides line up with TRBD2. Germline lookup yields CDR1 SGHDT and CDR2 YYEEEE. This CDR3 comprises 16 residues. J gave up 4 bases and V 7 bases, and 14 bases lay outside the gene matches. CDR3 sequence: CASELDFGGSYNEQFF. DNA for the CDR3: TGTGCCAGCGAGCTGGATTTCGGGGGGTCGTACAATGAGCAGTTCTTC.